The T cell receptor beta chain described here comes from a study of T cell clonotyping in hematopoietic cell transplantation. The wider study: Pretransplant recipient samples were taken after cytoreduction.

The germline V gene encodes CDR1 SGHNT and CDR2 YENEEA. Trimming removed 5 bases at V and 5 bases at J, with 13 bases between. This CDR3 has 13 residues. Clones were read by immunoSEQ multiplex PCR, and TCRdb kept only the in-frame ones, dropping some. The table records fewer than 8,500 clones, 95% to 97% of them present only once. Notes on this clone: Its specificity is not known.

Study results and caveats: Without cell sorting, CD4 versus CD8 contributions remain unresolved. After transplant, recipient diversity fell while pathologically expanded clonotypes grew through day 180.

This sample's time point: recipient sample about 28 days before transplant, after cytoreduction. Blood collection times were about day -28 and days 30, 100, 180 posttransplant. V and J are TRBV11-3 and TRBJ2-7; D may correspond to TRBD1 or TRBD2 (5 bases each). The sequence was collected from a man in his 70s with acute myeloid leukemia. Some clones in this sample may be carry-over from other donors' samples. Sequencing used peripheral blood mononuclear cells, obtained before stem cell transplant. The CDR3 DNA follows: TGTGCCAGCAGCCCCGGGACGATACACGAGCAGTACTTC. This translates into CASSPGTIHEQYF.